This T cell receptor beta chain was retrieved from a study of blood T cell repertoires in COVID-19. Study-level information: From the United States, Italy and Spain came samples of acute and convalescent COVID-19. Sample material is recorded as cDNA or gDNA derived from T cells, B-cell-depleted T cells, or PBMCs.

Germline V lookup: CDR1 LNHDA, CDR2 SQIVND (reference sequence). This CDR3 has 14 amino acids. Trimming took 0 bases from V and 2 from J, leaving 8 bases between them. Under the authors' procedure: Estimation of nucleated cell counts relied on the amplification of reference gene primers. Data came from immunoSEQ multiplex PCR; TCRdb stores just in-frame clones and leaves some out. V, J and clone size derive from that table, while D and trimming were established from the DNA sequence. The top ten hold 2.2% of the sample, which has 200,000 to 250,000 clones, less than 90% seen once. The chain links TRBV19 to TRBJ2-7, with unresolved D. This TCR was recovered from a woman in her 50s with acute or convalescent COVID-19. The source material was peripheral blood. CDR3 bases: TGTGCCAGTAGTATAGATGGCGGAACCTACGAGCAGTACTTC. It specifies CASSIDGGTYEQYF.